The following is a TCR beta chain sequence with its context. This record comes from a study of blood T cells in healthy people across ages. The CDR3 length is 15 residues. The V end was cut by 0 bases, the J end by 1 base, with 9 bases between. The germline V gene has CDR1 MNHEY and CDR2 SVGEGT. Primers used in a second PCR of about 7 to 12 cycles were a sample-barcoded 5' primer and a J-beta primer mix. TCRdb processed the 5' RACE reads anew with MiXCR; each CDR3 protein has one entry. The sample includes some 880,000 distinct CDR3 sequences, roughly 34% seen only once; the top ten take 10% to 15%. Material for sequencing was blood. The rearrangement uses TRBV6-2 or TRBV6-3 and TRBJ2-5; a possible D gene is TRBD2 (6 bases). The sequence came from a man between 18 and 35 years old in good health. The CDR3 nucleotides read TGTGCCAGCAGTTACTCGGGGAGGTCCCAAGAGACCCAGTACTTC. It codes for CASSYSGRSQETQYF.